This TCR beta chain appears in the sequencing data of a study of control samples from healthy donors and cancer patients. CDR1 is SGHKS and CDR2 is YYEKEE in the germline V gene (reference sequence). CDR3 length: 17 amino acids. Trimming removed 0 bases at V and 4 bases at J, with 19 bases between. The method was immunoSEQ multiplex PCR; TCRdb's version includes in-frame clones alone and lacks a portion of them. The data show 150,000 or so clones, with roughly 93% seen just once and around 5.4% held by the top ten. This chain links TRBV5-5 with TRBJ1-1; D is perhaps TRBD1 (6 bases). The clonotype was recovered from a young man in good health. The source material was blood. In DNA, the CDR3 is TGTGCCAGCAGCTTGGTGCCACCCGGGGGCTGGCGCACTGAAGCTTTCTTT. It is translated as CASSLVPPGGWRTEAFF.